Presented here are 28 T cell receptor beta chains from one specimen sequenced in a study of blood T cell repertoires in COVID-19. Assay: immunoSEQ multiplex PCR; the TCRdb copy retains only in-frame clones and omits some. The data hold some 250,000 clones, with roughly 85% observed a single time. The specimen sequenced was peripheral blood. These receptors were obtained from a woman aged 18-29 years with acute or convalescent COVID-19.

V usage is TRBV6-5 and J usage is TRBJ2-5; tentatively, D is TRBD2 (6 bases). Germline lookup yields CDR1 MNHEY and CDR2 SVGAGI. Deletions cut 6 bases from V and 6 bases from J, with 20 bases between. This CDR3 has 15 amino acids. The CDR3 bases are TGTGCCAGCAGGCGAACTAGCACCCCCGGGAAGACCCAGTACTTC. Translation gives CASRRTSTPGKTQYF.

CDR3 nucleotides: TGTGCCAGCAGCTCCACCGAGAGCTCCTACAATGAGCAGTTCTTC. Its translation is CASSSTESSYNEQFF. The J gene is TRBJ2-1, the V gene TRBV7-6, with unresolved D. Germline V gene sequence: CDR1 SGHVS, CDR2 FNYEAQ. V was pared by 4 bases and J by 0 bases, with 10 bases between. The CDR3 consists of 15 residues. Filled out from reference TRBV7-6 and TRBJ2-1, the complete variable domain reads GAGVSQSPRYKVTKRGQDVALRCDPISGHVSLYWYRQALGQGPEFLTYFNYEAQQDKSGLPNDRFSAERPEGSISTLTIQRTEQRDSAMYRCASSSTESSYNEQFFGPGTRLTVL.

The rearrangement joins TRBV9 to TRBJ1-1; weak D call: TRBD1 (5 bases). This CDR3 is built from 14 residues. Per germline, CDR1 SGDLS and CDR2 YYNGEE. V shed 6 bases and J shed 2 bases, with 14 bases lying between them. In DNA, the CDR3 is TGTGCCAGCACCGCGACCTGGGGCAACACTGAAGCTTTCTTT. Translating gives CASTATWGNTEAFF.

The chain uses TRBV4-3 and TRBJ1-5; D gene ambiguous. The V gene lost 4 bases and the J gene lost 1 base, with 8 bases spanning the gap. The CDR3 has 14 residues. Germline V gene sequence: CDR1 LGHNA, CDR2 YSLEER. The CDR3 nucleotides are TGCGCCAGCAGCCCCGAGGTGAGCAATCAGCCCCAGCATTTT. This codes for CASSPEVSNQPQHF.

The chain is built from TRBV19 and TRBJ1-2, with D possibly being TRBD1 (5 bases). V shed 4 bases and J shed 0 bases, with 12 bases lying between them. Germline assignment: CDR1 LNHDA and CDR2 SQIVND (reference sequence). The CDR3 has 15 amino acids. This CDR3 is CASSTPGSANYGYTF. The CDR3 region has the DNA TGTGCCAGTAGTACTCCAGGGTCCGCTAACTATGGCTACACCTTC. Drawing the rest from reference TRBV19 and TRBJ1-2, the complete variable domain is DGGITQSPKYLFRKEGQNVTLSCEQNLNHDAMYWYRQDPGQGLRLIYYSQIVNDFQKGDIAEGYSVSREKKESFPLTVTSAQKNPTAFYLCASSTPGSANYGYTFGSGTRLTVV.

The chain has TRBV28 and TRBJ2-1, with D possibly TRBD2 on 5 matching bases. The CDR3 covers 17 residues. Trimming pared 8 bases from V and 0 bases from J, leaving 20 bases between. CDR1 is MDHEN, CDR2 SYDVKM, per germline. CDR3 loop: CASFPSSDSFSYNEQFF. The CDR3 region has the DNA TGTGCCAGCTTTCCATCCTCGGACTCCTTCTCCTACAATGAGCAGTTCTTC. Full variable domain (outside the CDR3, taken from reference TRBV28 and TRBJ2-1): DVKVTQSSRYLVKRTGEKVFLECVQDMDHENMFWYRQDPGLGLRLIYFSYDVKMKEKGDIPEGYSVSREKKERFSLILESASTNQTSMYLCASFPSSDSFSYNEQFFGPGTRLTVL.

CDR3 protein: CSGYTGIEQYF. The DNA of the CDR3 is TGCAGCGGTTATACAGGGATCGAGCAGTACTTC. This sequence joins TRBV29-1 and TRBJ2-7; a possible D gene is TRBD1 (6 bases). CDR3 length: 11 amino acids. Germline assignment: CDR1 SQVTM and CDR2 ANQGSEA. V lost 7 bases, J lost 6 bases, and 13 bases lay in between.

The gene calls are TRBV28 and TRBJ2-7, with TRBD2 as a possible D gene (6 bases). V was trimmed by 1 base and J by 0 bases, leaving 10 bases between them. The length of the CDR3 is 15 residues. Per the germline V gene, CDR1 is MDHEN and CDR2 is SYDVKM. The CDR3 region is CASSLSSSVSYEQYF. Written as DNA, the CDR3 is TGTGCCAGCAGTTTATCCTCTAGCGTCTCCTACGAGCAGTACTTC. Filled out from reference TRBV28 and TRBJ2-7, the complete variable domain reads DVKVTQSSRYLVKRTGEKVFLECVQDMDHENMFWYRQDPGLGLRLIYFSYDVKMKEKGDIPEGYSVSREKKERFSLILESASTNQTSMYLCASSLSSSVSYEQYFGPGTRLTVT.

The gene calls are TRBV9 and TRBJ2-3, with D perhaps TRBD1 (7 bases). The CDR3 covers 15 residues. CDR1 is SGDLS and CDR2 is YYNGEE in the germline V gene. The V and J ends lost 0 bases and 5 bases respectively, with 13 bases between them. CDR3 sequence: CASSVVEGAEDTQYF. The DNA for the CDR3 is TGTGCCAGCAGCGTAGTGGAGGGGGCAGAAGATACGCAGTATTTT.

The chain employs TRBV19 and TRBJ2-6; TRBD2 agrees at 8 bases. The germline CDR1 and CDR2 sequences are LNHDA and SQIVND (reference sequence). The ends lost 2 bases at V and 0 bases at J; junction bases unmatched: 15. This CDR3 region has 21 residues. The CDR3 loop reads CASSINRLRTSLHSGANVLTF. The CDR3 nucleotides are TGTGCCAGTAGTATAAACAGGCTTAGGACTAGCCTACACTCTGGGGCCAACGTCCTGACTTTC.

The rearrangement uses TRBV9 and TRBJ2-3; TRBD2 matches 12 bases. The CDR3 length is 16 residues. CDR1 SGDLS and CDR2 YYNGEE come from the germline V gene. After removal of 1 base from V and 3 bases from J, the junction contained 3 bases not matched to a gene. The CDR3 region has the DNA TGTGCCAGCAGCGTAACCCTAGCGGGAGGGACAGATACGCAGTATTTT. Its protein product is CASSVTLAGGTDTQYF.

This rearrangement joins TRBV5-1 to TRBJ2-5, with TRBD2 matching over 9 bases. The V gene's germline CDR1 is SGHRS and CDR2 YFSETQ. This CDR3 contains 15 residues. The V gene end was trimmed by 4 bases and the J gene end by 5 bases; junction bases not matched to a gene: 9. In DNA form, the CDR3 reads TGCGCCAGCAGCCCGCGTTCTAGCGGGACTGAGACCCAGTACTTC. Protein sequence: CASSPRSSGTETQYF.

V usage is TRBV7-2 and J usage is TRBJ1-5, with TRBD1 identical over 12 bases. The germline gives CDR1 SGHTA, CDR2 FQGNSA. Trimming cost V 8 bases and J 4 bases; bases outside gene matches: 12. This CDR3 has 17 residues. CDR3 region: CASAGTGGGFVNQPQHF. The CDR3 DNA reads as TGTGCCAGCGCCGGGACAGGGGGCGGATTCGTGAATCAGCCCCAGCATTTT.

V usage is TRBV7-2 and J usage is TRBJ2-7; perhaps TRBD1 as D (5 bases). The germline V gene has CDR1 SGHTA and CDR2 FQGNSA. Trimming removed 5 bases from V and 5 bases from J, with 13 bases in between. CDR3 length: 13 amino acids. Here the CDR3 DNA reads TGTGCCAGCAGCCTAGGACACGGCGACGAGCAGTACTTC. This encodes CASSLGHGDEQYF.

The rearrangement joins TRBV5-8 to TRBJ2-3; tentatively, D is TRBD2 (5 bases). CDR3 size: 13 residues. Germline V lookup: CDR1 SGHTS, CDR2 YDEGEE. V was trimmed by 2 bases and J by 6 bases, leaving 10 bases between them. CDR3 DNA: TGTGCCAGCAGCTTACGGTTAGCGGATACGCAGTATTTT. The encoded protein is CASSLRLADTQYF.

The J gene is TRBJ1-6, the V gene TRBV19, with 8 bases aligning to TRBD1. The V and J ends lost 5 bases and 15 bases, in that order; junction bases with no gene match: 9. This CDR3 has 13 residues. CDR1 is LNHDA and CDR2 is SQIVND in the germline V gene (reference sequence). The CDR3 loop is CASSLQQGVHLHF. For the CDR3, the DNA is TGTGCCAGTAGTCTCCAACAGGGGGTCCACCTCCACTTT.

The chain employs TRBV3-1 (or the pseudogene TRBV3-2) and TRBJ2-3; TRBD2 might be the D (6 bases). The length of the CDR3 is 15 residues. Germline V gene data show CDR1 as LGHDT and CDR2 as YNNKEL (reference sequence). The V end was cut by 4 bases, the J end by 3 bases, with 14 bases between. DNA for the CDR3: TGTGCCAGCAGCCCCCATGGCGGGGTGACAGATACGCAGTATTTT. This translates into CASSPHGGVTDTQYF.

The CDR3 here is CASSVGGGANTGELFF. The CDR3 nucleotides read TGTGCCAGCAGCGTAGGAGGAGGGGCGAACACCGGGGAGCTGTTTTTT. This sequence joins TRBV9 and TRBJ2-2; weak D call: TRBD2 (6 bases). The CDR3 spans 16 residues. Germline assignment: CDR1 SGDLS and CDR2 YYNGEE. Deletions cut 0 bases from V and 0 bases from J, with 9 bases between.

The chain couples TRBV5-1 to TRBJ2-2, with a possible D match to TRBD1 (6 bases). The CDR3 sequence is 16 residues long. Germline lookup yields CDR1 SGHRS and CDR2 YFSETQ. The ends were cut back, 7 bases at V and 2 bases at J, with 18 bases in the middle. The CDR3 bases are TGCGCCAGCCGAGCATCCGGACAGCTTAACACCGGGGAGCTGTTTTTT. It specifies CASRASGQLNTGELFF. The full variable domain, in which reference TRBV5-1 and TRBJ2-2 provide the parts outside the CDR3, is KAGVTQTPRYLIKTRGQQVTLSCSPISGHRSVSWYQQTPGQGLQFLFEYFSETQRNKGNFPGRFSGRQFSNSRSEMNVSTLELGDSALYLCASRASGQLNTGELFFGEGSRLTVL.

J is TRBJ2-7 and V is TRBV2; 9 nucleotides match TRBD2. This CDR3 is 14 amino acids long. The germline V gene has CDR1 SNHLY and CDR2 FYNNEI. The J segment lost 2 bases and the V segment lost 6 bases, leaving 5 bases of the junction unmatched. The CDR3 DNA follows: TGTGCCAGCAGCGTTAGCGGGAGTCCCTACGAGCAGTACTTC. It is translated as CASSVSGSPYEQYF.

The chain is built from TRBV5-4 and TRBJ2-2; no definite D call. V shed 4 bases and J shed 6 bases, with 16 bases lying between them. The CDR3 is made up of 15 amino acids. Germline values: CDR1 SGHNT, CDR2 YYREEE (reference sequence). As DNA, the CDR3 is TGTGCCAGCAGCCCATCGCTATTAGAGGCCGGGGAGCTGTTTTTT. This encodes CASSPSLLEAGELFF.

The CDR3 DNA is TGTGCCAGCAGTGAACCGAACGGAGCCTACAATGAGCAGTTCTTC. Translated: CASSEPNGAYNEQFF. The chain joins TRBV2 to TRBJ2-1; D gene uncertain. The CDR3 is 15 residues long. Trimming left V 2 bases short and J 2 bases short, with 10 bases between. Germline V gene lookup returns CDR1 SNHLY and CDR2 FYNNEI.

This chain links TRBV27 with TRBJ2-1; TRBD2 agrees at 8 bases. The germline V gene has CDR1 MNHEY and CDR2 SMNVEV (reference sequence). V shed 6 bases, J shed 10 bases, and the junction held 32 bases outside the gene matches. This CDR3 spans 21 amino acids. The CDR3, as DNA: TGTGCCAGCAGCAGCCATGGACAGCGGAGAGCGGGAGTGAGTATAAGGGGGGAGCAGTTCTTC. Its protein is CASSSHGQRRAGVSIRGEQFF.

This clone was found a few times. The rearrangement uses TRBV9 and TRBJ1-4; D possibly corresponds to TRBD1 (6 bases). V was cut by 3 bases and J by 2 bases, with 8 bases left in between. CDR3 length equals 14 residues. The germline V gene encodes CDR1 SGDLS and CDR2 YYNGEE. Here the CDR3 reads CASSAGGTNEKLFF. The CDR3 nucleotides read TGTGCCAGCAGCGCGGGGGGCACTAATGAAAAACTGTTTTTT.

This chain joins TRBV30 and TRBJ1-2; D remains unclear. CDR1 is GTSNPN, CDR2 SVGIG, per germline (reference sequence). The CDR3 has 14 residues. Trimming left V 1 base short and J 5 bases short, with 14 bases between. CDR3 region: CAWSAAGELYGYTF. CDR3 DNA: TGTGCCTGGAGTGCCGCGGGCGAGCTATATGGCTACACCTTC. The full variable domain, with the rest looked up from reference TRBV30 and TRBJ1-2, is SQTIHQWPATLVQPVGSPLSLECTVEGTSNPNLYWYRQAAGRGLQLLFYSVGIGQISSEVPQNLSASRPQDRQFILSSKKLLLSDSGFYLCAWSAAGELYGYTFGSGTRLTVV.

V is TRBV15 and J is TRBJ2-1; 9 nucleotides line up with TRBD2. Trimming cost V 5 bases and J 1 base; bases outside gene matches: 9. CDR3 length equals 17 residues. Germline-derived CDR1 and CDR2 are LNHNV and YYDKDF (reference sequence). The DNA of the CDR3 is TGTGCCACCAGCCCCCGGACTAGCGACCCTTCCTACAATGAGCAGTTCTTC. This codes for CATSPRTSDPSYNEQFF.

The chain couples TRBV5-1 to TRBJ2-7; 10 nucleotides align to TRBD1. V lost 2 bases, J lost 5 bases, and 10 bases stayed unmatched. The CDR3 sequence is 16 residues long. Germline V gene sequence: CDR1 SGHRS, CDR2 YFSETQ. The CDR3 loop reads CASSLLTGTGADEQYF. As DNA, the CDR3 is TGCGCCAGCAGCTTACTTACCGGGACAGGGGCTGACGAGCAGTACTTC.

J is TRBJ2-1 and V is TRBV10-3, with 10 positions matching TRBD1. The germline V gene encodes CDR1 ENHRY and CDR2 SYGVKD. This CDR3 region has 15 residues. The V gene end was trimmed by 7 bases and the J gene end by 3 bases; junction bases not matched to a gene: 6. CDR3 protein: CAINPGQGNYNEQFF. The CDR3 DNA is TGTGCCATCAATCCGGGACAGGGGAACTACAATGAGCAGTTCTTC.